The entry below describes one T cell receptor (beta chain). Its target is unknown. The sample comes from a study of human T cells and chemical hapten exposure. Overall study context: Patients received weekly diphenylcyclopropenone doses to the scalp throughout the approximately 24-week study. Patients having alopecia areata, totalis or universalis were mostly female.

Study-level findings and limits: TCRs exceeding 1 in 1000 frequency stayed unchanged with DPC sensitization.

Time point here: patch test 3, about 24 weeks after DPC sensitization. As to treatment: therapeutic diphenylcyclopropenone sensitization with weekly scalp DPC. A single record per CDR3 protein comes from TCRdb applying MiXCR to the RACE reads. The repertoire has about 64,000 distinct CDR3 sequences, 11% of them found once; the top ten carry around 2.1%. Per the germline V gene, CDR1 is SGHVS and CDR2 is FNYEAQ. The CDR3 spans 14 residues. After removal of 0 bases from V and 3 bases from J, the junction contained 1 base not matched to a gene. This TCR derives from a woman between 25 and 40 years old with alopecia areata. Some clones in this sample may be carry-over from other donors' samples. The chain employs TRBV7-6 and TRBJ2-7; 8 bases align to TRBD1. Here the sequenced sample was whole blood, taken in connection with sensitization to the hapten diphenylcyclopropenone (DPC). CDR3 region: CASSLATGDYEQYF. The CDR3 bases are TGTGCCAGCAGCTTAGCGACAGGGGACTACGAGCAGTACTTC.